What follows are 15 T cell receptor beta chains derived from one specimen sequenced in a study of human T cells and chemical hapten exposure. The template was total RNA from unfractionated whole blood. Individual cDNA molecules had unique molecular identifiers attached to them by the library. A single record per CDR3 protein comes from TCRdb applying MiXCR to the reads. The sample includes 120,000 or so distinct CDR3 sequences, 8.5% of them seen just once. Sample: whole blood. All receptors come from a human donor in good health. Some clones in this sample may be carry-over from other donors' samples.

This clonotype was observed a few times. The chain couples TRBV5-1 to TRBJ2-7; possibly TRBD1 for D (5 bases). The ends were cut back, 4 bases at V and 3 bases at J, with 11 bases in the middle. Germline values: CDR1 SGHRS, CDR2 YFSETQ. CDR3 length: 13 amino acids. The CDR3 is CASSPRQHYEQYF. The CDR3 DNA reads TGCGCCAGCAGCCCTCGACAGCACTACGAGCAGTACTTC.

The chain employs TRBV11-2 and TRBJ2-5; D might be TRBD1 or TRBD2, each matching 5 bases. V lost 7 bases to trimming and J lost 5 bases, with 17 bases between them. Germline V gives CDR1 SGHAT, CDR2 FQNNGV. This CDR3 has 14 amino acids. As DNA, the CDR3 is TGTGCCAGCACCCAGGGAAACTCGGGGGAGACCCAGTACTTC. Translating it yields CASTQGNSGETQYF.

Remarks on this clonotype: A much larger clone lies a single base off, so this may be a read error. The rearrangement joins TRBV7-2 to TRBJ1-6; weak D call: TRBD1 (5 bases). There are 18 residues in the CDR3. V was trimmed by 1 base and J by 0 bases, leaving 13 bases between them. Germline CDR1 is SGHTA and CDR2 is FQGNSA. CDR3 DNA: TGTGCCAGCAGCTTAGGGAGACAGTCTAGCTCCTATAATTCACCCCTCCACTTT. The encoded protein is CASSLGRQSSSYNSPLHF.

J is TRBJ2-5 and V is TRBV10-3; TRBD1 matches 7 bases. With V trimmed by 2 bases and J by 7 bases, 10 bases remained unmatched. The CDR3 covers 15 residues. Looked up from germline, CDR1 is ENHRY and CDR2 is SYGVKD. The CDR3 loop is CAISEETGARATQYF. CDR3 DNA sequence: TGTGCCATCAGTGAGGAAACAGGGGCTAGGGCGACCCAGTACTTC.

This clonotype turned up a few times. The chain recombines TRBV29-1 with TRBJ2-5; D remains ambiguous. V lost 6 bases, J lost 4 bases, and 15 bases lay in between. Germline CDR1 is SQVTM and CDR2 is ANQGSEA. The CDR3 covers 13 residues. CDR3 in amino acids: CSVPKSWGETQYF. The CDR3 DNA reads TGCAGCGTCCCAAAGTCCTGGGGAGAGACCCAGTACTTC.

This chain links TRBV7-9 with TRBJ2-1; tentative D call: TRBD2 (5 bases). The CDR3 contains 17 residues. The V and J ends lost 3 bases and 7 bases respectively, with 22 bases between them. The germline V gene encodes CDR1 SEHNR and CDR2 FQNEAQ (reference sequence). In DNA, the CDR3 is TGTGCCAGCAGCTTCCGGGATCCTCGTCCCACCGGTAATGAGCAGTTCTTC. Residues: CASSFRDPRPTGNEQFF.

V and J are TRBV2 and TRBJ2-3; D ambiguous. The V end lost 3 bases, the J end lost 6 bases, and 13 bases lay between the germline ends. In germline, CDR1 is SNHLY, CDR2 FYNNEI. The CDR3 is made up of 14 amino acids. CDR3 nucleotide sequence: TGTGCCAGCAGTGACTTAGGAAGAATGGATACGCAGTATTTT. Protein: CASSDLGRMDTQYF.

This clonotype was counted ten times or more. This chain joins TRBV3-1 and TRBJ2-3, with 8 bases matching TRBD1. J lost 1 base, V lost 4 bases, and 7 bases had no gene match. CDR1 and CDR2 (germline): LGHDT, YNNKEL (reference sequence). This CDR3 contains 16 residues. This chain's CDR3 is CASSPSDRAGTDTQYF. In DNA form, the CDR3 reads TGTGCCAGCAGCCCGTCGGACAGGGCCGGCACAGATACGCAGTATTTT.

This chain links TRBV27 with TRBJ2-7; D may be TRBD2 (6 bases). The germline V and J ends were trimmed by 5 bases and 6 bases, with 20 bases remaining between them. From germline, CDR1 is MNHEY and CDR2 SMNVEV (reference sequence). The length of the CDR3 is 15 residues. The chain's CDR3 is CASSNDDARRGEQYF. The CDR3, as DNA: TGTGCCAGCAGTAACGATGACGCGAGGCGGGGCGAGCAGTACTTC.

This clonotype was observed many times. The chain has TRBV6-6 and TRBJ2-3, with a weak D call TRBD2 (6 bases). Germline CDR1 MNHNY, CDR2 SVGAGI (reference sequence). This CDR3 is built from 13 residues. V lost 1 base to trimming and J lost 6 bases, with 8 bases between them. In nucleotides, the CDR3 is TGTGCCAGCAGTTACTTAGGAGGGGATACGCAGTATTTT. This encodes CASSYLGGDTQYF.

The rearrangement links TRBV4-2 to TRBJ1-1; D gene ambiguous. The germline V gene has CDR1 LGHNA and CDR2 YNFKEQ. Trimming cost V 4 bases and J 1 base, with 16 bases left between them. CDR3 length: 16 residues. The CDR3 here is CASSPGGVSQNTEAFF. In nucleotides, the CDR3 is TGTGCCAGCAGCCCCGGCGGCGTGAGCCAGAACACTGAAGCTTTCTTT.

This clonotype was counted only a few times. This sequence joins TRBV20-1 and TRBJ1-5, with 7 nucleotides matching TRBD1. CDR1 and CDR2 (germline): DFQATT, SNEGSKA (reference sequence). Trimming cost V 1 base and J 0 bases; bases outside gene matches: 6. This CDR3 region has 16 residues. The CDR3 bases are TGCAGTGCTAGAGGTTTTTACAGGGGTAGCAATCAGCCCCAGCATTTT. The encoded protein is CSARGFYRGSNQPQHF.

This clonotype was found a few times. V usage is TRBV12-5 and J usage is TRBJ1-2, with a tentative D call TRBD1 (5 bases). V shed 0 bases and J shed 2 bases, with 10 bases lying between them. This CDR3 is 15 amino acids long. Germline CDR1 and CDR2: LGHNT and FRNRAP. The CDR3 bases are TGTGCTAGTGGTTTGGTAGCCAGGGCAAACTATGGCTACACCTTC. This encodes CASGLVARANYGYTF.

In this sample, this clonotype turned up a few times. The rearrangement uses TRBV10-3 and TRBJ1-6, with 7 bases aligning to TRBD1. CDR1 is ENHRY and CDR2 is SYGVKD in the germline V gene. The CDR3 runs to 14 residues. Trimming at V came to 1 base and at J to 7 bases, leaving 1 base not matched to a gene. The CDR3 bases are TGTGCCATCAGTGAGTTACAGGGGAATTCACCCCTCCACTTT. Amino acids: CAISELQGNSPLHF.

CDR3 in amino acids: CSARVRASGRIHYNEQFF. As DNA, the CDR3 is TGCAGTGCTAGAGTTCGAGCTAGCGGGAGGATTCACTACAATGAGCAGTTCTTC. The chain links TRBV20-1 to TRBJ2-1; 11 positions match TRBD2. V trimming: 1 base; J trimming: 3 bases; junction bases outside the gene matches: 11. The CDR3 is 18 residues long. The germline V gene encodes CDR1 DFQATT and CDR2 SNEGSKA (reference sequence).